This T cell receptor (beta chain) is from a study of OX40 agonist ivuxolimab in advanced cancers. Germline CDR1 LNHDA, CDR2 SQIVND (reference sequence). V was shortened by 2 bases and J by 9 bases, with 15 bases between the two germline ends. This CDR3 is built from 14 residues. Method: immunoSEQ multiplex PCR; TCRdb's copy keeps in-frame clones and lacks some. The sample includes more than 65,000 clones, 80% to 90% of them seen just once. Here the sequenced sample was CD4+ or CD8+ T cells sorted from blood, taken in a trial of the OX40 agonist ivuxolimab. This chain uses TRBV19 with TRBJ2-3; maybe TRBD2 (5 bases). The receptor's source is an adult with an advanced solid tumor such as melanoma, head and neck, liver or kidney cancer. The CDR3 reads CASSISPAKRTQYF. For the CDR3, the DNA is TGTGCCAGTAGTATAAGTCCGGCTAAGCGGACGCAGTATTTT.